The 14 T cell receptor beta chains below all came from one sample that was sequenced in a study of shared clonotypes between healthy human individuals. Naive CD8 cells, CD45RO-negative and positively selected for CCR7, excluded terminally differentiated effector memory CD45RA+ cells. Here immunoSEQ multiplex PCR was the method, and the copy in TCRdb shows in-frame clones only, minus some. The table has about 2 million clones, about 95% seen once. Sequenced input: naive CD8+ T cells sorted from blood. These receptors came from a man aged 18-30 years in good health.

This rearrangement joins TRBV9 to TRBJ2-5; 8 bases line up with TRBD2. The trim removed 3 bases at V and 1 base at J, leaving 11 bases unmatched. CDR1 SGDLS and CDR2 YYNGEE come from the germline V gene. The CDR3 runs to 17 residues. In nucleotides, the CDR3 is TGTGCCAGCAGCGAGGGAGGCACTAGCGGTTTCCAAGAGACCCAGTACTTC. Translated, it gives CASSEGGTSGFQETQYF.

The rearrangement links TRBV5-4 to TRBJ2-5; D gene ambiguous. CDR1 and CDR2 from the germline V gene are SGHNT and YYREEE (reference sequence). The length of the CDR3 is 14 residues. The germline V and J ends were trimmed by 2 bases and 5 bases, with 13 bases remaining between them. CDR3 amino acids: CASSLSRVAETQYF. CDR3 in DNA: TGTGCCAGCAGCTTATCTAGGGTTGCCGAGACCCAGTACTTC.

On this clone: Other nucleotide sequences from this sample produce the same CDR3. V is TRBV4-1 and J is TRBJ2-7; TRBD2 matches at 7 bases. Germline CDR1 reads MGHRA; CDR2 reads YSYEKL. The CDR3 is made up of 15 amino acids. The V gene end was trimmed by 4 bases and the J gene end by 0 bases; junction bases not matched to a gene: 6. CDR3 nucleotides: TGCGCCAGCAGCCCCGCGGGGGTCGGCTCCTACGAGCAGTACTTC. It translates to CASSPAGVGSYEQYF.

The CDR3: CASSQIGASAGYTF. Written as DNA, the CDR3 is TGTGCCAGCAGTCAAATCGGCGCGAGTGCTGGCTACACCTTC. This chain joins TRBV6-5 and TRBJ1-2; D unresolved. This CDR3 has 14 amino acids. Trimming took 5 bases from V and 7 from J, leaving 17 bases between them. CDR1 and CDR2 from the germline V gene are MNHEY and SVGAGI.

The chain recombines TRBV6-4 with TRBJ2-1; D call uncertain. Trimming left V 5 bases short and J 4 bases short, with 9 bases between. In germline, CDR1 is MRHNA, CDR2 SNTAGT. The CDR3 totals 13 residues. The CDR3 loop is CASSHDLYNEQFF. The CDR3 coding sequence is TGTGCCAGCAGTCATGACTTGTACAATGAGCAGTTCTTC.

The chain links TRBV5-4 to TRBJ2-7; D is ambiguous. V lost 0 bases and J 1 base, leaving 8 bases between the germline ends. The germline CDR1 and CDR2 sequences are SGHNT and YYREEE (reference sequence). The CDR3 is 14 amino acids. CDR3 residues: CASSLGTESYEQYF. The CDR3 DNA sequence: TGTGCCAGCAGCTTGGGCACAGAGTCCTACGAGCAGTACTTC.

This chain connects TRBV2 to TRBJ1-1; D remains ambiguous. V shed 6 bases and J shed 0 bases, with 8 bases lying between them. This CDR3 spans 13 amino acids. Germline CDR1 reads SNHLY; CDR2 reads FYNNEI. This CDR3 reads CASRDFMNTEAFF. In DNA, the CDR3 is TGTGCCAGCAGAGATTTTATGAACACTGAAGCTTTCTTT. The variable domain in full, with the rest retrieved from reference TRBV2 and TRBJ1-1, is EPEVTQTPSHQVTQMGQEVILRCVPISNHLYFYWYRQILGQKVEFLVSFYNNEISEKSEIFDDQFSVERPDGSNFTLKIRSTKLEDSAMYFCASRDFMNTEAFFGQGTRLTVV.

The J gene is TRBJ2-3, the V gene TRBV2; D possibly corresponds to TRBD1 (5 bases). The CDR3 has 14 amino acids. V dropped 6 bases and J dropped 4 bases, with 14 bases sitting between them. Looked up from germline, CDR1 is SNHLY and CDR2 is FYNNEI. The CDR3 region is CASRAGRFSDTQYF. For the CDR3, the DNA is TGTGCCAGCAGGGCAGGGCGATTCTCAGATACGCAGTATTTT. The full variable domain, its missing parts supplied by reference TRBV2 and TRBJ2-3, is EPEVTQTPSHQVTQMGQEVILRCVPISNHLYFYWYRQILGQKVEFLVSFYNNEISEKSEIFDDQFSVERPDGSNFTLKIRSTKLEDSAMYFCASRAGRFSDTQYFGPGTRLTVL.

J is TRBJ1-4 and V is TRBV6-5; no reliable D call. The CDR3 length is 14 residues. The V and J ends lost 0 bases and 8 bases respectively, with 10 bases between them. CDR1 and CDR2 (germline): MNHEY, SVGAGI. CDR3 amino acids: CASSYSLVREKLFF. The CDR3 DNA follows: TGTGCCAGCAGTTACTCCTTGGTTAGGGAAAAACTGTTTTTT.

J is TRBJ1-4 and V is TRBV28; D is ambiguous. Deletions cut 3 bases from V and 4 bases from J, with 12 bases between. CDR1 and CDR2 from the germline V gene are MDHEN and SYDVKM. The CDR3 is 15 residues long. The CDR3 spells CASSFPREGNEKLFF. The CDR3, as DNA: TGTGCCAGCAGTTTTCCCCGGGAAGGTAATGAAAAACTGTTTTTT.

The chain combines TRBV25-1 with TRBJ1-1, with D tentatively TRBD1 (6 bases). CDR1 and CDR2 (germline): MGHDK, SYGVNS. V was shortened by 6 bases and J by 8 bases, with 10 bases between the two germline ends. CDR3 length: 11 amino acids. CDR3 sequence reads: CASRQGREAFF. The CDR3 bases are TGTGCCAGCAGACAGGGTCGGGAAGCTTTCTTT. The full variable domain, rest sourced from reference TRBV25-1 and TRBJ1-1, is EADIYQTPRYLVIGTGKKITLECSQTMGHDKMYWYQQDPGMELHLIHYSYGVNSTEKGDLSSESTVSRIRTEHFPLTLESARPSHTSQYLCASRQGREAFFGQGTRLTVV.

The rearrangement links TRBV4-1 to TRBJ1-2; unclear D gene. Trimming left V 4 bases short and J 10 bases short, with 19 bases between. The CDR3 has 14 amino acids. The germline CDR1 and CDR2 sequences are MGHRA and YSYEKL. The CDR3 region has the DNA TGCGCCAGCAGCCTGGACTCGAAACAAATGGTCTACACCTTC. Translation gives CASSLDSKQMVYTF.

This clone was seen once. This chain connects TRBV6-6 to TRBJ1-1; the D gene is possibly TRBD1 (6 bases). Germline CDR1 MNHNY, CDR2 SVGAGI (reference sequence). The CDR3 has 13 amino acids. The ends were cut back, 6 bases at V and 7 bases at J, with 15 bases in the middle. CDR3 sequence reads: CASRPEGTLEAFF. In DNA, the CDR3 is TGTGCCAGCAGGCCTGAAGGGACACTTGAAGCTTTCTTT.

The rearrangement joins TRBV14 to TRBJ2-3; D ambiguous. Germline CDR1 is SGHDN and CDR2 is FVKESK. V was clipped by 1 base and J by 2 bases, with 4 bases between them. This CDR3 is 13 amino acids long. Here the CDR3 DNA reads TGTGCCAGCAGCCAAGGACCCACAGATACGCAGTATTTT. This encodes CASSQGPTDTQYF.